Sequencing of this T cell receptor beta chain was carried out in a study of tumor-infiltrating lymphocytes in primary liver carcinoma. Study-wide results and limits: It was in tumors, not blood, that the top-250-clone fraction was significantly higher (p = 0.039).

From 450 to 550 ng total RNA, TCR beta cDNA was generated with a primer in the constant region. ARM-PCR, slightly modified, supplied the TCR beta libraries through three nested multiplex PCR rounds. In the first two PCR rounds, TRBV1-TRBV30 forward primers were paired with a C-beta reverse primer, and each round lasted roughly 10 cycles. TCRdb fed the multiplex PCR reads into MiXCR, producing one record per CDR3 protein. The repertoire has some 190,000 distinct CDR3 sequences, just under 85% of them found once; the top ten carry around 18%. Trimming removed 0 bases at V and 6 bases at J, with 24 bases between. CDR3 size: 19 residues. Germline loops: CDR1 MGHRA, CDR2 YSYEKL. Details on this clonotype: Its antigen is not known. This likely comes from a read error, as the CDR3 has no conserved phenylalanine or tryptophan at its end.

The study co-extracted DNA and RNA from 20-30 mg of unsorted bulk tissue. The J gene is TRBJ2-1, the V gene TRBV4-1; D might be TRBD2 (6 bases). Sequenced sample: tumor tissue from primary liver carcinoma. This clonotype originated in a middle-aged man with primary liver carcinoma and hepatitis B virus infection. CDR3 DNA: TGCGCCAGCAGCCAAGACCGAGAAGGGAGGACCAGGGTTCGCAATGAGCAGTTCCTC. It encodes CASSQDREGRTRVRNEQFL.